A single sample is the source of the 14 T cell receptor beta chains below, sequenced in a study of blood T cell repertoires in COVID-19. Assay: immunoSEQ multiplex PCR; the TCRdb copy retains only in-frame clones and omits some. The sample has 90,000 to 130,000 clones, around 74% seen once. The sample was peripheral blood. The receptors here all came from a woman aged 55-70 years with acute or convalescent COVID-19.

This chain connects TRBV10-2 to TRBJ2-7; D perhaps matches TRBD2 (7 bases). This CDR3 comprises 14 residues. V lost 4 bases and J lost 2, with 12 bases in between. Per germline, CDR1 WSHSY and CDR2 SAAADI. Here the CDR3 reads CASSVGGGPYEQYF. The CDR3 DNA follows: TGCGCCAGCAGTGTTGGGGGGGGCCCCTACGAGCAGTACTTC.

The table lists this clone with a count of one. The chain has TRBV30 and TRBJ2-7; tentative D call: TRBD2 (5 bases). The CDR3 loop spans 15 amino acids. Looked up from germline, CDR1 is GTSNPN and CDR2 is SVGIG (reference sequence). Trimming cost V 0 bases and J 0 bases, with 12 bases left between them. CDR3 in amino acids: CAWSVRGPLSYEQYF. CDR3 coding DNA: TGTGCCTGGAGTGTACGAGGGCCCCTCTCCTACGAGCAGTACTTC.

The genes are TRBV3-1 (or the pseudogene TRBV3-2) and TRBJ2-7, with 9 positions matching TRBD2. With V trimmed by 2 bases and J by 1 base, 3 bases remained unmatched. This CDR3 spans 15 amino acids. CDR1 is LGHDT and CDR2 is YNNKEL in the germline V gene (reference sequence). The DNA of the CDR3 is TGTGCCAGCAGCCAACCTAGCGGGGAGTCCTACGAGCAGTACTTC. This sequence encodes CASSQPSGESYEQYF.

The gene calls are TRBV12-3 or TRBV12-4 and TRBJ1-2; no clear D. Trimming stripped 4 bases from V and 7 bases from J, with 10 bases between. CDR3 length equals 12 residues. This chain's CDR3 is CASSSLFFGYTF. Written as DNA, the CDR3 is TGTGCCAGCAGTTCTTTATTCTTTGGCTACACCTTC.

This chain links TRBV6-5 with TRBJ1-2; D is perhaps TRBD1 (5 bases). The length of the CDR3 is 15 residues. V was cut by 0 bases and J by 3 bases, with 11 bases left in between. Germline V gives CDR1 MNHEY, CDR2 SVGAGI. CDR3 coding DNA: TGTGCCAGCAGTTACTCACGGGGGGGATACTATGGCTACACCTTC. It yields the protein CASSYSRGGYYGYTF.

This clone was seen more than once but under ten times. V gene TRBV11-3 combines with J gene TRBJ1-2; 12 bases line up with TRBD1. The length of the CDR3 is 17 residues. Germline lookup yields CDR1 SGHNT and CDR2 YENEEA. V was clipped by 6 bases and J by 5 bases; unmatched bases: 13. CDR3 nucleotide sequence: TGTGCCAGCAGGTCCGGGACAGGGGGCGTCGGGACGTATGGCTACACCTTC. Its translation is CASRSGTGGVGTYGYTF.

This clone was seen only a few times. The V gene is TRBV2, the J gene TRBJ2-7; perhaps TRBD1 as D (6 bases). V lost 6 bases and J lost 5, with 14 bases in between. Looked up from germline, CDR1 is SNHLY and CDR2 is FYNNEI. The CDR3 spans 13 residues. CDR3 nucleotides: TGTGCCAGCAGGGCTTACAGGGCGGACGAGCAGTACTTC. Amino acid sequence: CASRAYRADEQYF.

The rearrangement links TRBV29-1 to TRBJ2-7; 7 nucleotides line up with TRBD1. The CDR3 covers 12 residues. J lost 3 bases, V lost 8 bases, and 7 bases had no gene match. Germline CDR1 is SQVTM and CDR2 is ANQGSEA. CDR3 DNA sequence: TGCAGCTATCGGACAGGTATCTACGAGCAGTACTTC. This translates into CSYRTGIYEQYF.

CDR3 DNA: TGTGCCACCAGCAGAGTGAGGGGGATAGCAGGCCAAGAGACCCAGTACTTC. Amino acids: CATSRVRGIAGQETQYF. This rearrangement joins TRBV15 to TRBJ2-5; tentatively, D is TRBD1 (6 bases). The germline V gene has CDR1 LNHNV and CDR2 YYDKDF (reference sequence). CDR3 length: 17 amino acids. V dropped 1 base and J dropped 1 base, with 16 bases sitting between them.

The chain joins TRBV10-3 to TRBJ2-3; TRBD1 agrees at 8 bases. This CDR3 spans 16 amino acids. Germline lookup yields CDR1 ENHRY and CDR2 SYGVKD. V was clipped by 10 bases and J by 0 bases; unmatched bases: 12. This CDR3 reads CATGIGQGSSTDTQYF. CDR3 DNA sequence: TGTGCCACGGGGATCGGACAGGGCTCTAGCACAGATACGCAGTATTTT.

The rearrangement uses TRBV28 and TRBJ1-4; D gene ambiguous. The CDR3 loop spans 14 amino acids. V lost 6 bases, J lost 3 bases, and 11 bases lay in between. CDR1 is MDHEN and CDR2 is SYDVKM in the germline V gene. CDR3 sequence reads: CASRRGDANEKLFF. DNA of the CDR3: TGTGCCAGCAGGCGAGGAGATGCTAATGAAAAACTGTTTTTT.

The chain joins TRBV14 to TRBJ1-1; TRBD1 is a possible D gene (5 bases). Looked up from germline, CDR1 is SGHDN and CDR2 is FVKESK. V was trimmed by 4 bases and J by 3 bases, leaving 21 bases between them. The CDR3 is 17 amino acids. CDR3 coding DNA: TGTGCCAGCAGCCGACCCTGGGGGGAGGGCCGGGACACTGAAGCTTTCTTT. It is translated as CASSRPWGEGRDTEAFF.

The V gene is TRBV3-1 (or the pseudogene TRBV3-2), the J gene TRBJ2-2; 12 nucleotides align to TRBD2. This CDR3 comprises 17 residues. The V gene end was trimmed by 0 bases and the J gene end by 3 bases; junction bases not matched to a gene: 2. CDR1 and CDR2 from the germline V gene are LGHDT and YNNKEL (reference sequence). The CDR3: CASSQDRLAGDTGELFF. CDR3 nucleotide sequence: TGTGCCAGCAGCCAAGACCGACTAGCGGGGGACACCGGGGAGCTGTTTTTT.

Ten or more counts support this clone. The J gene is TRBJ1-4, the V gene TRBV7-9; a possible D gene is TRBD1 (5 bases). Trimming removed 5 bases at V and 6 bases at J, with 19 bases between. CDR1 SEHNR and CDR2 FQNEAQ come from the germline V gene (reference sequence). This CDR3 has 16 amino acids. DNA for the CDR3: TGTGCCAGCAGCCCCCGCGGGGGAGTGGGGGATGAAAAACTGTTTTTT. Protein sequence: CASSPRGGVGDEKLFF.